The source of this TCR beta chain is a study of cytomegalovirus exposure and HLA in healthy donors. In the study overall: In an early release, HLA-typed donors contributed tens of millions of unique TCR sequences. Findings and caveats of the study: In a later analysis, TCR association rates varied by HLA locus: DRB1 most, HLA-C fewest.

Per germline, CDR1 MNHNS and CDR2 SASEGT. Trimming cost V 5 bases and J 8 bases, with 6 bases left between them. The CDR3 is 10 amino acids. For this clone: The target antigen is unknown.

PCR was performed using 60 Vbeta and 13 Jbeta primers. Per the original methods: There were around 77 million unique TCR beta chains by a later count, and around 10 million of them were shared. Clones were read by immunoSEQ multiplex PCR, and TCRdb kept only the in-frame ones, dropping some. The D gene and trimming were derived from the DNA, and the V and J assignments and clone size from that table. The table lists 150,000 to 200,000 clones, 80% to 85% of them singletons. The TCR comes from a woman younger than 30 in good health and CMV-seronegative. V is TRBV6-1 and J is TRBJ1-1; no firm D call. Sequencing was done on a sample of PBMCs. This CDR3 is CASSWAEAFF. CDR3 nucleotide sequence: TGTGCCAGCAGTTGGGCCGAAGCTTTCTTT.